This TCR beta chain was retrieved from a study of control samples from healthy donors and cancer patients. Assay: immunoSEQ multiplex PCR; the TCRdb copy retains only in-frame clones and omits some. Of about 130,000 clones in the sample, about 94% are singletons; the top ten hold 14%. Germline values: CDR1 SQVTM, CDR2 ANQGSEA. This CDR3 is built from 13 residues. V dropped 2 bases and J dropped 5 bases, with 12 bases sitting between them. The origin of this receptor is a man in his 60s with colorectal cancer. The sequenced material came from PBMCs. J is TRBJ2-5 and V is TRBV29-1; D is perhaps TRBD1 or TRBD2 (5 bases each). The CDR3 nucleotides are TGCAGCGTTGAAAGGGGACCGCGGGAGACCCAGTACTTC. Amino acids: CSVERGPRETQYF.